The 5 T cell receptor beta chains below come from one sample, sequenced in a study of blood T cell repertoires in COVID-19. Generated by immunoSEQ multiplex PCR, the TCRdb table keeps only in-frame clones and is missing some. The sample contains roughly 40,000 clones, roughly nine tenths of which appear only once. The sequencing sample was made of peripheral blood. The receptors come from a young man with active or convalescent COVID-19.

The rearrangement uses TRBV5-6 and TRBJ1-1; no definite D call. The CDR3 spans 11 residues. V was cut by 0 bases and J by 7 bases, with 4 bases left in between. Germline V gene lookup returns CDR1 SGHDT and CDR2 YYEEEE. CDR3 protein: CASSLGSEAFF. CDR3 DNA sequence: TGTGCCAGCAGCTTGGGCAGTGAAGCTTTCTTT.

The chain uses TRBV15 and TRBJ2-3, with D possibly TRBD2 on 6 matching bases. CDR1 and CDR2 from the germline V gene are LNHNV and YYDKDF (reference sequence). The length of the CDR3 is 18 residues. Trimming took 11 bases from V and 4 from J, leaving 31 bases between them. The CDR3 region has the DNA TGTGCCCCTCGGAGACGGTCGATTAGCGGTTTTATGTCAGATACGCAGTATTTT. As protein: CAPRRRSISGFMSDTQYF.

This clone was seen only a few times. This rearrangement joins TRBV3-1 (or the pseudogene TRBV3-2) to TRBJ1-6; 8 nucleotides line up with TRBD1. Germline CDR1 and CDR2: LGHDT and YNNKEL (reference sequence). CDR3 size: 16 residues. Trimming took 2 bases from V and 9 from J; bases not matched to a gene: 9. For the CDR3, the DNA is TGTGCCAGCAGCCAAAGCCGACAGGGGAAGGGTTCACCCCTCCACTTT. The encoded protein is CASSQSRQGKGSPLHF.

CDR3 DNA sequence: TGCAGTGCTGGCGCCGGGACTATGTTTTTT. This codes for CSAGAGTMFF. The chain is built from TRBV20-1 and TRBJ1-4; D might be TRBD1 (5 bases). Between the trimmed V and J ends, which lost 5 bases and 15 bases, there was a span of 13 bases. The CDR3 has 10 residues. CDR1 is DFQATT, CDR2 SNEGSKA, per germline (reference sequence).

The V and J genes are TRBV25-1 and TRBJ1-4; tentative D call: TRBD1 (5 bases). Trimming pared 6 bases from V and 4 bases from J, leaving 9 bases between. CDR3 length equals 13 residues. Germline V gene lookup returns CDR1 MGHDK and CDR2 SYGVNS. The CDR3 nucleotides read TGTGCCAGCAGCAGGGTGATTAATGAAAAACTGTTTTTT. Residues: CASSRVINEKLFF.